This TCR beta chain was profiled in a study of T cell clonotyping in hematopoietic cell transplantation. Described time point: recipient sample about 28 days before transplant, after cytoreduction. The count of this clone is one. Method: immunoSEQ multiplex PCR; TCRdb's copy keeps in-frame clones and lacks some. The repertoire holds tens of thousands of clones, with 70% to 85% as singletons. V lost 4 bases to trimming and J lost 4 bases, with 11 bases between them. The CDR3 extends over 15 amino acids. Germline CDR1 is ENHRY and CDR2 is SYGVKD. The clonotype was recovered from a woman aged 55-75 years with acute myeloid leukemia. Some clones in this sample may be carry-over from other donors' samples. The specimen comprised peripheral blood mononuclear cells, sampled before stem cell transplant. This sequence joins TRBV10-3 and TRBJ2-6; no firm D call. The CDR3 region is CAISAPGLGANVLTF. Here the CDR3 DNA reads TGTGCCATCAGTGCCCCCGGGTTGGGGGCCAACGTCCTGACTTTC.